The rows below give T cell receptor beta chains drawn from one sample of a study of radiotherapy plus CTLA-4 blockade in lung cancer. The data were produced by immunoSEQ multiplex PCR, yet TCRdb's version contains in-frame clones alone and is incomplete. The sample consists of roughly 50,000 clones, around 77% of them appearing once. The sequencing used peripheral blood, collected from a patient treated with radiotherapy plus ipilimumab. These TCRs come from a human donor with non-small cell lung cancer who had stable disease on radiotherapy plus ipilimumab. Each CDR3 is given with its conserved first and last residue. A D gene is named only where the DNA matches it firmly. Clone size is given for some rows only: seen once, a few or many times, or a class if the clone is expanded.

TRBJ2-5 | . | TRBD1 | TRBV7-3 | CASSTDRVWGETQYF | TGTGCCAGCAGCACCGACAGGGTATGGGGAGAGACCCAGTACTTC
TRBJ1-1 | . | . | TRBV6-5 | CASSYRGGTEAFF | TGTGCCAGCAGTTACCGAGGGGGGACTGAAGCTTTCTTT
TRBJ2-1 | few | . | TRBV9 | CASSADSLSYNEQFF | TGTGCCAGCAGCGCCGACAGCCTCTCCTACAATGAGCAGTTCTTC
TRBJ1-1 | . | . | TRBV18 | CASSPREGTTEAFF | TGTGCCAGCTCACCTAGGGAGGGAACCACTGAAGCTTTCTTT
TRBJ1-2 | . | . | TRBV27 | CASRELTNYGYTF | TGTGCCAGCAGGGAACTCACTAACTATGGCTACACCTTC
TRBJ2-3 | . | . | TRBV5-1 | CASSLYKGGPLDIGDTQYF | TGCGCCAGCAGCTTGTATAAGGGGGGACCTCTGGATATAGGAGATACGCAGTATTTT
TRBJ2-3 | . | . | TRBV14 | CASSQVGLQGADTQYF | TGTGCCAGCAGCCAAGTAGGCCTCCAGGGTGCAGATACGCAGTATTTT
TRBJ1-1 | . | TRBD1 | TRBV10-2 | CASSDSGTGGGLTEAFF | TGCGCCAGCAGTGACTCCGGGACAGGGGGAGGATTGACTGAAGCTTTCTTT
TRBJ1-5 | . | TRBD1 | TRBV10-2 | CASRQGNQPQHF | TGCGCCAGCAGACAGGGGAATCAGCCCCAGCATTTT
TRBJ1-5 | . | . | TRBV19 | CASSPGPGGDQPQHF | TGTGCCAGTTCGCCGGGCCCCGGAGGGGATCAGCCCCAGCATTTT
TRBJ2-1 | . | TRBD2 | TRBV11-2 | CASSRQRASGKGEQFF | TGTGCCAGCAGCCGCCAGAGGGCTAGCGGGAAGGGTGAGCAGTTCTTC
TRBJ2-5 | . | . | TRBV19 | CASSFDSQETQYF | TGTGCCAGTAGTTTCGACAGCCAAGAGACCCAGTACTTC
TRBJ2-5 | . | TRBD2 | TRBV9 | CASSVEGGGAEETQYF | TGTGCCAGCAGCGTAGAGGGCGGGGGGGCGGAAGAGACCCAGTACTTC
TRBJ1-5 | . | . | TRBV7-2 | CASSLEGMSDQPQHF | TGTGCCAGCAGCTTAGAGGGGATGAGTGATCAGCCCCAGCATTTT
TRBJ2-4 | . | . | TRBV28 | CASSSQVAKNIQYF | TGTGCCAGCAGTTCACAAGTAGCCAAAAACATTCAGTACTTC
TRBJ2-5 | . | . | TRBV13 | CASSFEGGWETQYF | TGTGCCAGCAGCTTTGAAGGGGGATGGGAGACCCAGTACTTC
TRBJ2-5 | . | TRBD1 | TRBV6-1 | CASSERTGVTETQYF | TGTGCCAGCAGTGAAAGGACAGGGGTGACGGAGACCCAGTACTTC
TRBJ2-1 | . | . | TRBV7-8 | CASSPDNGKQFF | TGTGCCAGCAGCCCCGACAACGGTAAGCAGTTCTTC
TRBJ1-1 | few | . | TRBV4-3 | CASSQDTGINTEAFF | TGCGCCAGCAGCCAAGATACGGGAATTAACACTGAAGCTTTCTTT
TRBJ1-6 | few | . | TRBV19 | CASSMVPGVNNSPLHF | TGTGCCAGTAGTATGGTGCCAGGGGTAAATAATTCACCCCTCCACTTT
TRBJ2-2 | few | . | TRBV11-2 | CASSLLGRWGGELFF | TGTGCCAGCAGCTTATTGGGTAGATGGGGCGGGGAGCTGTTTTTT
TRBJ2-5 | . | . | TRBV7-3 | CASSPSTLPETQYF | TGTGCCAGCAGCCCGTCGACACTCCCAGAGACCCAGTACTTC
TRBJ1-5 | . | TRBD1 | TRBV18 | CASSPGQGQGRYSNQPQHF | TGTGCCAGCTCACCGGGACAGGGTCAGGGGCGTTATAGCAATCAGCCCCAGCATTTT
TRBJ1-4 | . | . | TRBV18 | CASSPRGEGKLFF | TGTGCCAGCTCCCCGAGAGGAGAGGGAAAACTGTTTTTT
TRBJ2-5 | few | . | TRBV18 | CASSFLGQWETQYF | TGTGCCAGCTCGTTCCTTGGGCAGTGGGAGACCCAGTACTTC
TRBJ1-5 | . | TRBD1 | TRBV28 | CASLTPGQGAGILEPQHF | TGTGCCAGCTTGACCCCGGGACAGGGGGCGGGTATTTTGGAGCCCCAGCATTTT
TRBJ1-3 | . | . | TRBV19 | CASTRSSGNTIYF | TGTGCCAGTACGAGGAGCTCTGGAAACACCATATATTTT
TRBJ1-2 | . | TRBD1 | TRBV7-9 | CASSLAEGQGHGYTF | TGTGCCAGCAGCTTAGCGGAGGGACAGGGGCACGGCTACACCTTC
TRBJ1-1 | . | TRBD1 | TRBV4-1 | CASSQRGQRNTEAFF | TGCGCCAGCAGCCAAAGGGGACAGCGGAACACTGAAGCTTTCTTT
TRBJ2-1 | . | . | TRBV29-1 | CSANEQFF | TGCAGCGCCAATGAGCAGTTCTTC
TRBJ2-5 | . | . | TRBV27 | CASSASRFQETQYF | TGTGCCAGCAGTGCCTCCAGGTTCCAAGAGACCCAGTACTTC
TRBJ2-5 | . | . | TRBV10-3 | CAISKDSWRGETQYF | TGTGCCATCAGTAAGGACAGCTGGCGAGGGGAGACCCAGTACTTC
TRBJ1-1 | . | . | TRBV2 | CATTEFGNTEAFF | TGTGCCACCACTGAGTTCGGGAACACTGAAGCTTTCTTT
TRBJ1-1 | . | . | TRBV19 | CASRPGGSLNTEAFF | TGTGCCAGCCGACCCGGGGGTAGTTTGAACACTGAAGCTTTCTTT
TRBJ1-6 | . | TRBD1 | TRBV27 | CASSVSRRQGASYNSPLHF | TGTGCCAGCAGTGTATCTCGGCGACAGGGGGCATCCTATAATTCACCCCTCCACTTT
TRBJ2-7 | . | TRBD1 | TRBV10-2 | CASNNRGSGGFYEQYF | TGCGCCAGCAACAACAGGGGTTCAGGGGGCTTCTACGAGCAGTACTTC
TRBJ1-4 | . | . | TRBV9 | CASSPRRGVINEKLFF | TGTGCCAGCAGCCCCCGGCGGGGGGTGATTAATGAAAAACTGTTTTTT
TRBJ1-2 | . | . | TRBV28 | CASSAGHEIRGYTF | TGTGCCAGCAGTGCGGGACATGAAATACGAGGCTACACCTTC
TRBJ2-1 | . | . | TRBV5-4 | CASSLDGGSSYNEQFF | TGTGCCAGCAGCTTGGATGGGGGAAGCTCCTACAATGAGCAGTTCTTC
TRBJ2-7 | . | . | TRBV7-8 | CASSLGETYEQYF | TGTGCCAGCAGCTTAGGAGAGACATACGAGCAGTACTTC
TRBJ2-2 | once | TRBD1 | TRBV11-3 | CASSSGQGTGELFF | TGTGCCAGCAGTTCTGGACAGGGCACCGGGGAGCTGTTTTTT
TRBJ1-6 | . | . | TRBV5-1 | CASRPVRVYISPLHF | TGCGCCAGCAGACCGGTCAGGGTCTATATTTCACCCCTCCACTTT
TRBJ2-1 | . | . | TRBV19 | CASTRIPSYNEQFF | TGTGCCAGTACCCGAATCCCCTCCTACAATGAGCAGTTCTTC
TRBJ2-5 | few | . | TRBV19 | CASSIRATEETQYF | TGTGCCAGTAGTATACGGGCGACAGAAGAGACCCAGTACTTC
TRBJ1-5 | . | . | TRBV19 | CASSMIKLISNQPQHF | TGTGCCAGTAGTATGATTAAATTAATAAGCAATCAGCCCCAGCATTTT
TRBJ1-2 | . | . | TRBV2 | CASSEAARGGYTF | TGTGCCAGCAGTGAAGCGGCGAGGGGTGGCTACACCTTC
TRBJ2-1 | . | TRBD2 | TRBV7-3 | CASSPIGGGSYNEQFF | TGTGCCAGCAGCCCCATCGGCGGGGGGTCCTACAATGAGCAGTTCTTC
TRBJ1-2 | . | TRBD1 | TRBV27 | CASSLSGTVLYGYTF | TGTGCCAGCAGTTTATCCGGGACAGTGCTCTATGGCTACACCTTC
TRBJ1-3 | . | TRBD1 | TRBV5-1 | CASSPGQALSGNTIYF | TGCGCCAGCAGCCCCGGACAGGCCCTCTCTGGAAACACCATATATTTT
TRBJ1-2 | . | . | TRBV29-1 | CSVEARYGYTF | TGCAGCGTTGAGGCCAGATATGGCTACACCTTC
TRBJ1-2 | . | . | TRBV19 | CASSQGVYGYTF | TGTGCCAGTAGTCAGGGAGTCTATGGCTACACCTTC
TRBJ1-2 | . | TRBD1 | TRBV2 | CASSRTGVNYGYTF | TGTGCCAGCAGTCGGACAGGGGTTAACTATGGCTACACCTTC